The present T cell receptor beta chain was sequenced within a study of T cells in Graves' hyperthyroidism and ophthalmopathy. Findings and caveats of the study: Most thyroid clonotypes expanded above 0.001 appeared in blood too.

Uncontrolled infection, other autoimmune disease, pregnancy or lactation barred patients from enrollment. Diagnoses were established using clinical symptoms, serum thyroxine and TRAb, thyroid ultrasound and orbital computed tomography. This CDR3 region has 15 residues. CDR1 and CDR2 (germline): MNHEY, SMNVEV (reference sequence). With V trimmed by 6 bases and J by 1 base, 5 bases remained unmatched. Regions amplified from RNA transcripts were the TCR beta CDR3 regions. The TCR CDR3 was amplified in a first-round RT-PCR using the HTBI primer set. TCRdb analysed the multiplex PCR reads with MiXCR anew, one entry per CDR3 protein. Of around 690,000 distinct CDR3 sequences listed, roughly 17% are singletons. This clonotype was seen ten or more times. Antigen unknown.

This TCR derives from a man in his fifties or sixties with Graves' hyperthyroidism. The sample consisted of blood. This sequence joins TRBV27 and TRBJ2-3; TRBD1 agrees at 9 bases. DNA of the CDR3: TGTGCCAGCAGCCGATGGGACAGGGGCACAGATACGCAGTATTTT. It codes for CASSRWDRGTDTQYF.